This T cell receptor (beta chain) was sequenced for a study of cytomegalovirus exposure and HLA in healthy donors. Study results and caveats: In a later analysis, about 17,000 TCR beta sequences were associated with HLA alleles at 0.05 false discovery rate. An apparent linkage of common viral pathogens to several of the most significant clusters emerged in a later analysis.

A word on this clone: Its cognate antigen is unknown.

CDR3 length: 15 residues. The germline V gene has CDR1 SGHKS and CDR2 YYEKEE (reference sequence). The V gene lost 0 bases and the J gene lost 3 bases, with 10 bases spanning the gap. It was with 60 Vbeta and 13 Jbeta primers that the PCR ran. Profiled with immunoSEQ multiplex PCR; TCRdb holds only in-frame clones, not every one. The table records about 85,000 clones, 75% to 85% of them present only once. Sequencing was done on a sample of PBMCs. This TCR derives from a man aged 45-65 years in good health and CMV-seropositive. The chain links TRBV5-5 to TRBJ2-1; D is undetermined. For the CDR3, the DNA is TGTGCCAGCAGCTTGGCCCAGATGTACTACAATGAGCAGTTCTTC. It specifies CASSLAQMYYNEQFF.